This entry concerns a single T cell receptor beta chain. Its antigen is unknown. This table comes from immunoSEQ multiplex PCR, and its TCRdb copy is limited to in-frame clones, with some not included. The sample lists 30,000 or so clones, 65% to 90% occurring once. The V gene lost 5 bases and the J gene lost 0 bases, with 11 bases spanning the gap. Germline values: CDR1 SEHNR, CDR2 FQNEAQ (reference sequence). The CDR3 runs to 15 residues. Each of the patients experienced relapse following autologous stem cell transplantation, and their brentuximab vedotin exposure differed. The data originate from a study of PD-1 blockade in classical Hodgkin lymphoma. General study points: What drove the repertoire differences, possibly disease activity or prior therapy, has not been defined. Patients were excluded if nivolumab began under 1 year after ASCT (the autologous transplant). Partial responders and progressors had significantly lower baseline TCR diversity.

The specimen was peripheral blood mononuclear cells (PBMCs), collected at baseline. The chain carries TRBV7-9 and TRBJ1-3; no clear D gene. The TCR originated in a human donor with classical Hodgkin lymphoma. The CDR3, as DNA: TGTGCCAGCAGCCCCCGGACGTTCTCTGGAAACACCATATATTTT. It yields the protein CASSPRTFSGNTIYF.